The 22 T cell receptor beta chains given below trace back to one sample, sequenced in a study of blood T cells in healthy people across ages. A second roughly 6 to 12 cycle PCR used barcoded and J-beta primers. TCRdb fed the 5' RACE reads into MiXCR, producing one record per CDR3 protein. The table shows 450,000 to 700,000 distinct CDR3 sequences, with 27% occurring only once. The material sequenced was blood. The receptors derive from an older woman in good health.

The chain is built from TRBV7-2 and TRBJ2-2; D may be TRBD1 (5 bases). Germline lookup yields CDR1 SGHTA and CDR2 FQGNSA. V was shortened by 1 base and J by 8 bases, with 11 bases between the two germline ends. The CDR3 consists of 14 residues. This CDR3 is CASSLDFSGGELFF. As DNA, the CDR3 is TGTGCCAGCAGCTTAGATTTCTCAGGGGGGGAGCTGTTTTTT. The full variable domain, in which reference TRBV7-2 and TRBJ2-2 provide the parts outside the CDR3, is GAGVSQSPSNKVTEKGKDVELRCDPISGHTALYWYRQSLGQGLEFLIYFQGNSAPDKSGLPSDRFSAERTGGSVSTLTIQRTQQEDSAVYLCASSLDFSGGELFFGEGSRLTVL.

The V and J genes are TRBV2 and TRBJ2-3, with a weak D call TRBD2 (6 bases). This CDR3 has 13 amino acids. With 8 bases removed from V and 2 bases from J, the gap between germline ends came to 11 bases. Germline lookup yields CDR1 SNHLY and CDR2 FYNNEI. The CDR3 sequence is CASSGLHTDTQYF. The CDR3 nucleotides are TGTGCCAGCTCGGGACTGCACACAGATACGCAGTATTTT.

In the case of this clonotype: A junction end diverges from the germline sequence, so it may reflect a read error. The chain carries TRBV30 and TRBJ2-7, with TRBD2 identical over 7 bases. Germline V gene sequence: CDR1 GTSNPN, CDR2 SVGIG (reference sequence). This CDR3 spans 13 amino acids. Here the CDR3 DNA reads TGTGCCTGGATTCCGCGGGGGTCGGGCGAGCAGTGCTTC. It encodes CAWIPRGSGEQCF.

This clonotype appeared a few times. CDR3 sequence (DNA): TGTGCCAGCAGCTTTTATAGCGGGGGCGTGGGAGAGACCCAGTACTTC. Translation: CASSFYSGGVGETQYF. The chain has TRBV5-4 and TRBJ2-5, with 9 bases that match TRBD2. The CDR3 sequence is 16 residues long. V lost 2 bases and J lost 4; bases outside the gene matches: 9. CDR1 SGHNT and CDR2 YYREEE come from the germline V gene (reference sequence).

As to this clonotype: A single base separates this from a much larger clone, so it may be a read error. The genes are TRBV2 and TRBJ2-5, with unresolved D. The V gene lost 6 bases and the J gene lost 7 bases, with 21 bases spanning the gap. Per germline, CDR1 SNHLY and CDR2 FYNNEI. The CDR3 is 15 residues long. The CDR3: CASRARTGHEGTQYF. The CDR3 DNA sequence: TGTGCCAGCAGGGCACGGACCGGGCACGAAGGGACCCAGTACTTC. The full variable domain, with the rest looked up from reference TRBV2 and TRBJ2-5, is EPEVTQTPSHQVTQMGQEVILRCVPISNHLYFYWYRQILGQKVEFLVSFYNNEISEKSEIFDDQFSVERPDGSNFTLKIRSTKLEDSAMYFCASRARTGHEGTQYFGPGTRLLVL.

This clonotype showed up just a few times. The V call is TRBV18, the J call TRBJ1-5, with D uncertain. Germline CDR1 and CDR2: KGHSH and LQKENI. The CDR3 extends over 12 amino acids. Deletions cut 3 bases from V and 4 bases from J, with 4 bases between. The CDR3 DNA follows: TGTGCCAGCTCACCGGAAAATCAGCCCCAGCATTTT. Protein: CASSPENQPQHF.

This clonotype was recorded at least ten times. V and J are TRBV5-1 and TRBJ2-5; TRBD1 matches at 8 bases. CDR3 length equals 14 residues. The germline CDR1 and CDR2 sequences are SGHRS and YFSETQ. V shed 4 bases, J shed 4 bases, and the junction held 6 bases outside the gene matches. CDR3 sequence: CASSAGQGRETQYF. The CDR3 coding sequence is TGCGCCAGCAGCGCTGGACAGGGACGAGAGACCCAGTACTTC.

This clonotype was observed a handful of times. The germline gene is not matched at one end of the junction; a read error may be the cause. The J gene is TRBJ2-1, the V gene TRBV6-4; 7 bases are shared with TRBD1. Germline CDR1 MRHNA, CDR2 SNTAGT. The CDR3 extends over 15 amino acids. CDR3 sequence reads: CASSDKGGRYNEQLF. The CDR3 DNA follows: TGTGCCAGCAGTGATAAAGGGGGCCGTTACAATGAGCAGCTCTTC.

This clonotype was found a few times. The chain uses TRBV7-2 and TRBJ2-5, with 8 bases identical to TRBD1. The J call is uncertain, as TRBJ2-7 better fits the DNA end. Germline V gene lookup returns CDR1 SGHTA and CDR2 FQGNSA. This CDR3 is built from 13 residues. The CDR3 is CASSSRQGIEQYF. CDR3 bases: TGTGCCAGCAGCTCGCGACAGGGGATCGAGCAGTACTTC.

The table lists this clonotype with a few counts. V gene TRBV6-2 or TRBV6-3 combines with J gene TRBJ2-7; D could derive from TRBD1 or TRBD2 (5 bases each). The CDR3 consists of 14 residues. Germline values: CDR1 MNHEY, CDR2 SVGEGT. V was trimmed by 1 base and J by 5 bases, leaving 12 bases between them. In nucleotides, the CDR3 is TGTGCCAGCAGTTACTTTGAGGGGATCAACGAGCAGTACTTC. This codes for CASSYFEGINEQYF.

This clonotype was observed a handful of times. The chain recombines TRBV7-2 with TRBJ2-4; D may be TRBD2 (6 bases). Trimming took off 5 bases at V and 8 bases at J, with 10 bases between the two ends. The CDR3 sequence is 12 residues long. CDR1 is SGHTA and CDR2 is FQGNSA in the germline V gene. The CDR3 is CASSAGGDIQYF. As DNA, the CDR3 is TGTGCCAGCAGCGCCGGGGGTGACATTCAGTACTTC.

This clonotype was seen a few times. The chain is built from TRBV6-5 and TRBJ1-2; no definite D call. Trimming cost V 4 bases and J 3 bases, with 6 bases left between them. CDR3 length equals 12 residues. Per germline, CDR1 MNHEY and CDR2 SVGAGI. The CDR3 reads CASSSEYYGYTF. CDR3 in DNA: TGTGCCAGCAGTTCTGAGTACTATGGCTACACCTTC.

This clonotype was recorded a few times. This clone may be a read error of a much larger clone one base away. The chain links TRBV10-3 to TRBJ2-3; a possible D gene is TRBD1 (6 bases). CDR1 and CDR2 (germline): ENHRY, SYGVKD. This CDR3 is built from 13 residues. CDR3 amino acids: CAISETPGDTRYF. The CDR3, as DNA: TGTGCCATCAGTGAGACACCAGGGGATACGCGGTATTTT.

The DNA for the CDR3 is TGTGCCAGCAGCAATACAGGGGGGCCTTACGAGCAGTACTTC. Translating gives CASSNTGGPYEQYF. This chain joins TRBV7-9 and TRBJ2-7; 8 bases are a match to TRBD1. Per germline, CDR1 SEHNR and CDR2 FQNEAQ (reference sequence). This CDR3 is 14 amino acids long. Trimming cost V 5 bases and J 4 bases; bases outside gene matches: 7. Filled out from reference TRBV7-9 and TRBJ2-7, the complete variable domain reads DTGVSQNPRHKITKRGQNVTFRCDPISEHNRLYWYRQTLGQGPEFLTYFQNEAQLEKSRLLSDRFSAERPKGSFSTLEIQRTEQGDSAMYLCASSNTGGPYEQYFGPGTRLTVT.

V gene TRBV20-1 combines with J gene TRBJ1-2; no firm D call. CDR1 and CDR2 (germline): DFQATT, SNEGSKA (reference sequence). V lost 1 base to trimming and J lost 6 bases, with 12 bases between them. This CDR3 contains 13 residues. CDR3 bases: TGCAGTGCTAGAGGGGTAGGGTCGGATGGCTACACCTTC. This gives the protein CSARGVGSDGYTF.

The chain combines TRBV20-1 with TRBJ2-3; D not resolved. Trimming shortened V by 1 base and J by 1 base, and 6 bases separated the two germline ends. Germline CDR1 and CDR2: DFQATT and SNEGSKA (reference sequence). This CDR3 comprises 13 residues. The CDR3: CSARAAGTDTQYF. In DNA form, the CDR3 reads TGCAGTGCTAGAGCGGCGGGCACAGATACGCAGTATTTT.

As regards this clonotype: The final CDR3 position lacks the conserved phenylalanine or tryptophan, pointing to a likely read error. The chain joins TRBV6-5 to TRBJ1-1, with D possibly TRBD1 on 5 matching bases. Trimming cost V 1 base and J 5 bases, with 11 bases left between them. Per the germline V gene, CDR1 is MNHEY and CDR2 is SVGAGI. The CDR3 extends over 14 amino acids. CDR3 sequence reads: CASSYYQGRTEAFL. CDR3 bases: TGTGCCAGCAGTTACTATCAGGGTCGGACTGAAGCTTTCCTT.

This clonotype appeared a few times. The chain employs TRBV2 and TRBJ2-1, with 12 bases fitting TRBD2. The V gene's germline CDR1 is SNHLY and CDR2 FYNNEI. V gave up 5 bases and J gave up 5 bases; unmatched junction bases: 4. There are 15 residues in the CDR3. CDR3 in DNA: TGTGCCAGCAGTTTACTAGCGGGGGGAAACAATGAGCAGTTCTTC. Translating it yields CASSLLAGGNNEQFF.

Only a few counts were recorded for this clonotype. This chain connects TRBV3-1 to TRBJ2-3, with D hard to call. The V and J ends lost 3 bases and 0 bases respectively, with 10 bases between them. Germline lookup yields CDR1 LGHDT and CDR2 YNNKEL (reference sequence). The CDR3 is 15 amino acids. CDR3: CASSHRGTSTDTQYF. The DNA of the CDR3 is TGTGCCAGCAGCCACAGAGGTACGAGCACAGATACGCAGTATTTT.

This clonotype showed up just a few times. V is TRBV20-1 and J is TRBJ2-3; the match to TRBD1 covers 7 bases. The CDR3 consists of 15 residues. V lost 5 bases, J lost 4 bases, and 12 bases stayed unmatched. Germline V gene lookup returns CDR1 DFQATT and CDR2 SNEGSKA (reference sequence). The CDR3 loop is CSAERGRNSPDTQYF. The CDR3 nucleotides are TGCAGTGCTGAAAGGGGGCGCAATAGCCCAGATACGCAGTATTTT.

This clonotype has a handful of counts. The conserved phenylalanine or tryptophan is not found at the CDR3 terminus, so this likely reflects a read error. CDR3 amino acids: CASSPLGTQYL. For the CDR3, the DNA is TGTGCCAGCAGCCCACTTGGTACGCAGTATCTT. The chain employs TRBV12-3 or TRBV12-4 and TRBJ2-3, with D uncertain. Trimming removed 6 bases at V and 8 bases at J, with 9 bases between. The CDR3 totals 11 residues.

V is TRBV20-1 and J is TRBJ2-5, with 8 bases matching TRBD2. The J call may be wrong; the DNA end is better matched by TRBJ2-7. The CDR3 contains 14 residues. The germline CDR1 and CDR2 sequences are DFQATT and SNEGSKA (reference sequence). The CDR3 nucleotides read TGCAGTGCTTGGACTAGCCGAACTTCCTACGAGCAGTACTTC. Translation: CSAWTSRTSYEQYF.